The 2 T cell receptor beta chains in this list originate from one sample, sequenced in a study of persistence of HIV-infected CD4 T cells. Their target antigens are unknown. Nonspecific anti-CD3/anti-CD28 bead stimulation represents the broad CD4+ T cell repertoire. CD4+ T cells upregulating both CD40 ligand and CD69 were sorted as responding cells. The libraries were made with immunoSEQ version 4 in survey mode. Method: immunoSEQ multiplex PCR; TCRdb's copy keeps in-frame clones and lacks some. The sample holds 35,000 to 50,000 clones, more than 85% seen once. The sequencing here drew on CD4+ T cells sorted from PBMCs after approximately 20-hour stimulation, taken from a patient who received antiretroviral therapy. The receptors come from an adult man with HIV who was CMV-seropositive.

Of note for this clone: At one of its ends the junction is not consistent with the germline gene, which may arise from a read error. The V gene is TRBV28, the J gene TRBJ1-4; TRBD1 is a possible D gene (5 bases). CDR3 length equals 17 residues. Germline V lookup: CDR1 MDHEN, CDR2 SYDVKM. The chain's CDR3 is CASSLSPGTRTLKKLFF. Here the CDR3 DNA reads TGTGCCAGCAGTTTATCGCCTGGCACCAGGACACTCAAAAAGCTGTTTTTT.

Here the CDR3 DNA reads TGTGCCAGCAGCCTTAACAGGGTTGGGGAGTCACCCCTCCACTTT. Its protein is CASSLNRVGESPLHF. This rearrangement joins TRBV2 to TRBJ1-6, with a possible D match to TRBD1 (6 bases). The V end lost 6 bases, the J end lost 10 bases, and 19 bases lay between the germline ends. CDR3 size: 15 residues. The germline V gene has CDR1 SNHLY and CDR2 FYNNEI.